These T cell receptor beta chains were read from a single sample in a study of shared clonotypes between healthy human individuals. The method was immunoSEQ multiplex PCR; TCRdb's version includes in-frame clones alone and lacks a portion of them. The sample has roughly 890,000 clones, roughly 92% seen once. Input material: naive CD8+ T cells sorted from blood. All receptors derive from a man under 40 in good health. The CDR3 runs from the conserved cysteine through the conserved F or W. The order of the fields is D gene, clone size, V gene, J gene, CDR3 protein, CDR3 DNA. The D gene is left open where the match is weak. A clone size is listed for some rows: how often the clone was seen (once, few, many), or a class if it is expanded.

D gene: .; clone size: .; V gene: TRBV27; J gene: TRBJ1-5; CDR3 protein: CASSLSKQGYSNQPQHF; CDR3 DNA: TGTGCCAGCAGTTTATCGAAGCAGGGCTATAGCAATCAGCCCCAGCATTTT
D gene: TRBD2; clone size: .; V gene: TRBV5-4; J gene: TRBJ2-5; CDR3 protein: CASSLAGGEQETQYF; CDR3 DNA: TGTGCCAGCAGCTTGGCCGGGGGGGAACAAGAGACCCAGTACTTC
D gene: TRBD1; clone size: .; V gene: TRBV7-6; J gene: TRBJ2-5; CDR3 protein: CASSLWTGDLKTQYF; CDR3 DNA: TGTGCCAGCAGCCTCTGGACAGGAGACCTGAAGACCCAGTACTTC
D gene: .; clone size: .; V gene: TRBV30; J gene: TRBJ2-1; CDR3 protein: CAWGTLYEQFF; CDR3 DNA: TGTGCCTGGGGGACTTTGTATGAGCAGTTCTTC
D gene: .; clone size: .; V gene: TRBV15; J gene: TRBJ2-2; CDR3 protein: CATSRINTAKNTGELFF; CDR3 DNA: TGTGCCACCAGCAGAATAAATACCGCTAAGAACACCGGGGAGCTGTTTTTT
D gene: TRBD2; clone size: once; V gene: TRBV7-9; J gene: TRBJ2-1; CDR3 protein: CASSFLTSGSKNEQFF; CDR3 DNA: TGTGCCAGCAGCTTCCTAACTAGCGGGAGTAAGAATGAGCAGTTCTTC
D gene: TRBD2; clone size: .; V gene: TRBV7-6; J gene: TRBJ2-1; CDR3 protein: CASSLELAGNSYNEQFF; CDR3 DNA: TGTGCCAGCAGCTTAGAACTAGCGGGAAACTCGTACAATGAGCAGTTCTTC
D gene: .; clone size: .; V gene: TRBV7-6; J gene: TRBJ2-7; CDR3 protein: CASSLDGLGQYF; CDR3 DNA: TGTGCCAGCAGCTTAGATGGGCTCGGGCAGTACTTC
D gene: TRBD1; clone size: once; V gene: TRBV29-1; J gene: TRBJ2-2; CDR3 protein: CSVEGDRGPGTGELFF; CDR3 DNA: TGCAGCGTTGAGGGCGACAGGGGGCCGGGCACCGGGGAGCTGTTTTTT
D gene: .; clone size: .; V gene: TRBV2; J gene: TRBJ2-3; CDR3 protein: CASSEEGVSLFTDTQYF; CDR3 DNA: TGTGCCAGCAGTGAGGAGGGAGTCTCACTCTTTACAGATACGCAGTATTTT
D gene: .; clone size: .; V gene: TRBV19; J gene: TRBJ2-7; CDR3 protein: CASSAPDPTYEQYF; CDR3 DNA: TGTGCCAGTAGTGCCCCAGACCCGACCTACGAGCAGTACTTC
D gene: .; clone size: .; V gene: TRBV6-1; J gene: TRBJ1-5; CDR3 protein: CASSEWGEGKGGNQPQHF; CDR3 DNA: TGTGCCAGCAGTGAATGGGGGGAGGGAAAGGGTGGCAATCAGCCCCAGCATTTT
D gene: TRBD1; clone size: .; V gene: TRBV6-5; J gene: TRBJ1-4; CDR3 protein: CASKYGTGDEKLFF; CDR3 DNA: TGTGCCAGCAAATACGGGACAGGGGATGAAAAACTGTTTTTT
D gene: .; clone size: .; V gene: TRBV5-6; J gene: TRBJ1-4; CDR3 protein: CASSLAVSGWNEKLFF; CDR3 DNA: TGTGCCAGCAGCTTGGCCGTCTCGGGGTGGAATGAAAAACTGTTTTTT
D gene: .; clone size: few; V gene: TRBV13; J gene: TRBJ1-1; CDR3 protein: CASSLEDTEAFF; CDR3 DNA: TGTGCCAGCAGCTTAGAAGACACTGAAGCTTTCTTT
D gene: TRBD1; clone size: .; V gene: TRBV5-1; J gene: TRBJ2-7; CDR3 protein: CASSRDSPLTYEQYF; CDR3 DNA: TGCGCCAGCAGCAGGGACAGTCCCCTTACTTACGAGCAGTACTTC
D gene: TRBD2; clone size: .; V gene: TRBV27; J gene: TRBJ2-7; CDR3 protein: CASSPGTSGTYEQYF; CDR3 DNA: TGTGCCAGCAGTCCAGGGACTAGCGGGACCTACGAGCAGTACTTC
D gene: .; clone size: .; V gene: TRBV29-1; J gene: TRBJ2-5; CDR3 protein: CSIYRENEETQYF; CDR3 DNA: TGCAGCATTTACCGGGAGAATGAAGAGACCCAGTACTTC
D gene: TRBD2; clone size: .; V gene: TRBV9; J gene: TRBJ2-1; CDR3 protein: CASSVVPSAGGGNEQFF; CDR3 DNA: TGTGCCAGCAGCGTAGTCCCCTCAGCGGGAGGGGGAAATGAGCAGTTCTTC
D gene: .; clone size: .; V gene: TRBV4-1; J gene: TRBJ2-1; CDR3 protein: CASSQDLSWDEQFF; CDR3 DNA: TGCGCCAGCAGCCAAGATCTCTCATGGGATGAGCAGTTCTTC
D gene: TRBD1; clone size: .; V gene: TRBV11-2; J gene: TRBJ2-2; CDR3 protein: CASSEGSGGTGELFF; CDR3 DNA: TGTGCCAGCAGCGAGGGGTCAGGGGGCACCGGGGAGCTGTTTTTT
D gene: .; clone size: .; V gene: TRBV28; J gene: TRBJ2-1; CDR3 protein: CASSFSVNEQFF; CDR3 DNA: TGTGCCAGCAGTTTCAGTGTTAATGAGCAGTTCTTC
D gene: .; clone size: .; V gene: TRBV4-2; J gene: TRBJ2-1; CDR3 protein: CASSQEDWAGYNEQFF; CDR3 DNA: TGTGCCAGCAGCCAAGAAGACTGGGCAGGCTACAATGAGCAGTTCTTC
D gene: .; clone size: .; V gene: TRBV7-9; J gene: TRBJ1-1; CDR3 protein: CASSSPGLLTEAFF; CDR3 DNA: TGTGCCAGCAGCTCCCCGGGGCTCCTTACTGAAGCTTTCTTT
D gene: TRBD2; clone size: .; V gene: TRBV7-9; J gene: TRBJ2-1; CDR3 protein: CASSALAGGSEEQFF; CDR3 DNA: TGTGCCAGCAGCGCCCTAGCGGGAGGATCCGAGGAGCAGTTCTTC
D gene: .; clone size: .; V gene: TRBV7-7; J gene: TRBJ2-5; CDR3 protein: CASSLEARSQETQYF; CDR3 DNA: TGTGCTAGCAGCTTAGAAGCCCGGTCCCAAGAGACCCAGTACTTC
D gene: TRBD2; clone size: .; V gene: TRBV7-9; J gene: TRBJ2-1; CDR3 protein: CASSQTSGTYNEQFF; CDR3 DNA: TGTGCCAGCAGCCAGACTAGCGGTACCTACAATGAGCAGTTCTTC
D gene: .; clone size: .; V gene: TRBV5-6; J gene: TRBJ1-2; CDR3 protein: CASSLATRGNYGYTF; CDR3 DNA: TGTGCCAGCAGCTTGGCAACCAGAGGTAACTATGGCTACACCTTC
D gene: TRBD1; clone size: .; V gene: TRBV27; J gene: TRBJ1-5; CDR3 protein: CASSFKGAYSNQPQHF; CDR3 DNA: TGTGCCAGCAGTTTTAAGGGGGCCTATAGCAATCAGCCCCAGCATTTT
D gene: TRBD2; clone size: once; V gene: TRBV5-1; J gene: TRBJ2-4; CDR3 protein: CASSSRLTSGRANENIQYF; CDR3 DNA: TGCGCCAGCAGCTCGCGCCTAACTAGCGGGAGGGCCAACGAGAACATTCAGTACTTC
D gene: TRBD1; clone size: .; V gene: TRBV11-2; J gene: TRBJ2-1; CDR3 protein: CASSLGGQGSLGEQFF; CDR3 DNA: TGTGCCAGCAGCTTAGGGGGACAGGGATCTTTGGGAGAGCAGTTCTTC
D gene: .; clone size: .; V gene: TRBV18; J gene: TRBJ1-1; CDR3 protein: CASSPPRGDGNTEAFF; CDR3 DNA: TGTGCCAGCTCACCACCGAGAGGGGATGGGAACACTGAAGCTTTCTTT
D gene: .; clone size: .; V gene: TRBV25-1; J gene: TRBJ1-1; CDR3 protein: CASSENKGSGTEAFF; CDR3 DNA: TGTGCCAGCAGTGAAAATAAGGGGAGCGGCACTGAAGCTTTCTTT
D gene: TRBD2; clone size: .; V gene: TRBV7-2; J gene: TRBJ2-7; CDR3 protein: CASSFTGLAGDLSYEQYF; CDR3 DNA: TGTGCCAGCAGCTTTACGGGACTAGCGGGTGACCTCTCCTACGAGCAGTACTTC
D gene: .; clone size: .; V gene: TRBV6-5; J gene: TRBJ1-2; CDR3 protein: CASTSPGTNYGYTF; CDR3 DNA: TGTGCCAGCACCTCCCCCGGAACTAACTATGGCTACACCTTC
D gene: .; clone size: .; V gene: TRBV19; J gene: TRBJ1-2; CDR3 protein: CASKGDGNYGYTF; CDR3 DNA: TGTGCCAGTAAGGGGGACGGTAACTATGGCTACACCTTC
D gene: .; clone size: .; V gene: TRBV27; J gene: TRBJ1-5; CDR3 protein: CASSLDQGSNQPQHF; CDR3 DNA: TGTGCCAGCAGTTTGGACCAGGGTAGCAATCAGCCCCAGCATTTT
D gene: .; clone size: .; V gene: TRBV27; J gene: TRBJ1-5; CDR3 protein: CASSLGSNQPQHF; CDR3 DNA: TGTGCCAGCAGTCTTGGGAGCAATCAGCCCCAGCATTTT
D gene: .; clone size: .; V gene: TRBV10-3; J gene: TRBJ2-5; CDR3 protein: CAISGSPTGRLETQYF; CDR3 DNA: TGTGCCATCAGTGGGTCCCCGACAGGGAGGCTGGAGACCCAGTACTTC
D gene: .; clone size: few; V gene: TRBV27; J gene: TRBJ1-1; CDR3 protein: CASSPRTANTEAFF; CDR3 DNA: TGTGCCAGCAGTCCTCGGACAGCGAACACTGAAGCTTTCTTT
D gene: .; clone size: .; V gene: TRBV14; J gene: TRBJ2-3; CDR3 protein: CASSQDLLRASSLTLHTQYF; CDR3 DNA: TGTGCCAGCAGCCAAGATCTGTTAAGGGCCTCATCGCTCACATTACATACGCAGTATTTT
D gene: .; clone size: .; V gene: TRBV10-2; J gene: TRBJ2-5; CDR3 protein: CASESGHPQETQYF; CDR3 DNA: TGCGCCAGCGAATCCGGGCACCCCCAAGAGACCCAGTACTTC
D gene: .; clone size: .; V gene: TRBV28; J gene: TRBJ1-4; CDR3 protein: CASSGATNEKLFF; CDR3 DNA: TGTGCCAGCAGTGGAGCAACTAATGAAAAACTGTTTTTT
D gene: TRBD2; clone size: .; V gene: TRBV6-6; J gene: TRBJ2-1; CDR3 protein: CASSYSGTSLLNEQFF; CDR3 DNA: TGTGCCAGCAGTTACTCCGGGACTAGCCTTCTTAATGAGCAGTTCTTC
D gene: .; clone size: .; V gene: TRBV13; J gene: TRBJ2-4; CDR3 protein: CASTTGLAKNIQYF; CDR3 DNA: TGTGCCAGCACTACCGGGCTAGCCAAAAACATTCAGTACTTC
D gene: .; clone size: .; V gene: TRBV15; J gene: TRBJ1-1; CDR3 protein: CATSRGQNTEAFF; CDR3 DNA: TGTGCCACCAGCAGGGGACAGAACACTGAAGCTTTCTTT
D gene: TRBD1; clone size: once; V gene: TRBV4-3; J gene: TRBJ1-5; CDR3 protein: CASSQGRSGTASNQPQHF; CDR3 DNA: TGCGCCAGCAGCCAAGGTAGATCCGGGACAGCTAGCAATCAGCCCCAGCATTTT
D gene: .; clone size: .; V gene: TRBV5-1; J gene: TRBJ2-1; CDR3 protein: CASGALGTTGLGGSYNEQFF; CDR3 DNA: TGCGCCAGCGGGGCCTTGGGGACCACAGGGCTCGGGGGATCTTACAATGAGCAGTTCTTC
D gene: .; clone size: .; V gene: TRBV9; J gene: TRBJ1-5; CDR3 protein: CASSGAGGSNQPQHF; CDR3 DNA: TGTGCCAGCAGCGGGGCGGGGGGTAGCAATCAGCCCCAACATTTT
D gene: .; clone size: once; V gene: TRBV11-2; J gene: TRBJ2-5; CDR3 protein: CASSGVETQYF; CDR3 DNA: TGTGCCAGCAGCGGGGTGGAGACCCAGTACTTC